The 11 T cell receptor beta chains below all came from one sample that was sequenced in a study of blood T cell repertoires in COVID-19. The protocol was immunoSEQ multiplex PCR, while the TCRdb copy is restricted to in-frame clones and leaves out a portion. This sample has under 200,000 clones; 70% to 90% occur once, and the top ten carry 4% to 5%. Sequencing was performed on peripheral blood. The receptors come from an elderly woman with acute or convalescent COVID-19.

V gene TRBV30 combines with J gene TRBJ1-2; 7 bases are shared with TRBD1. V was pared by 1 base and J by 2 bases, with 4 bases of the junction left unmatched. Germline V gene sequence: CDR1 GTSNPN, CDR2 SVGIG (reference sequence). CDR3 length: 14 amino acids. The CDR3 spells CAWSADRLNYGYTF. CDR3 bases: TGTGCCTGGAGTGCGGACAGGCTGAACTATGGCTACACCTTC.

This clone has just one count. This rearrangement joins TRBV19 to TRBJ2-4, with D maybe TRBD1 (5 bases). The germline V and J ends were trimmed by 2 bases and 7 bases, with 15 bases remaining between them. The CDR3 consists of 15 residues. Germline V lookup: CDR1 LNHDA, CDR2 SQIVND (reference sequence). In nucleotides, the CDR3 is TGTGCCAGTAGTATAAATGTCGGGCAGGGCAACATTCAGTACTTC. Translation gives CASSINVGQGNIQYF.

Regarding this clone: The sample contains more than one DNA sequence encoding this CDR3. The chain carries TRBV6-2 or TRBV6-3 and TRBJ2-7; no firm D call. V lost 5 bases and J 0 bases, leaving 5 bases between the germline ends. Germline V gene lookup returns CDR1 MNHEY and CDR2 SVGEGT. The CDR3 is 12 residues long. CDR3 residues: CASSPSSYEQYF. CDR3 in DNA: TGTGCCAGCAGTCCGAGCTCCTACGAGCAGTACTTC.

The rearrangement links TRBV24-1 to TRBJ1-1; unclear D gene. The CDR3 runs to 16 residues. Trimming stripped 5 bases from V and 2 bases from J, with 17 bases between. The germline V gene has CDR1 KGHDR and CDR2 SFDVKD. Written as DNA, the CDR3 is TGTGCCACCAGTGGTCCCGCGGAGGATCGAAACACTGAAGCTTTCTTT. Its translation: CATSGPAEDRNTEAFF.

The table lists this clone with many counts. The J gene is TRBJ2-7, the V gene TRBV4-3; unclear D gene. The V end lost 7 bases, the J end lost 5 bases, and 15 bases lay between the germline ends. Germline CDR1 and CDR2: LGHNA and YSLEER. This CDR3 has 13 residues. CDR3 loop: CASNLKTPNEQYF. As DNA, the CDR3 is TGCGCCAGCAATCTAAAAACCCCAAACGAGCAGTACTTC.

The chain has TRBV18 and TRBJ1-1, with no clear D. CDR1 and CDR2 from the germline V gene are KGHSH and LQKENI. This CDR3 comprises 13 residues. The germline V and J ends were trimmed by 3 bases and 11 bases, with 16 bases remaining between them. CDR3 residues: CASSPDPGAGAFF. CDR3 sequence (DNA): TGTGCCAGCTCACCTGACCCGGGAGCTGGGGCTTTCTTT.

This clone was seen only once. The rearrangement joins TRBV5-4 to TRBJ2-4, with TRBD1 as a possible D gene (6 bases). Germline V gene lookup returns CDR1 SGHNT and CDR2 YYREEE (reference sequence). The CDR3 is 15 residues long. Trimming left V 3 bases short and J 2 bases short, with 12 bases between. The CDR3 nucleotides read TGTGCCAGCAGCTCCACCGACAGGCCCAAAAACATTCAGTACTTC. As protein: CASSSTDRPKNIQYF. Drawing the rest from reference TRBV5-4 and TRBJ2-4, the complete variable domain is ETGVTQSPTHLIKTRGQQVTLRCSSQSGHNTVSWYQQALGQGPQFIFQYYREEENGRGNFPPRFSGLQFPNYSSELNVNALELDDSALYLCASSSTDRPKNIQYFGAGTRLSVL.

The chain employs TRBV9 and TRBJ1-2; 8 nucleotides agree with TRBD1. Trimming at V came to 0 bases and at J to 4 bases, leaving 5 bases not matched to a gene. The CDR3 sequence is 15 residues long. The germline V gene has CDR1 SGDLS and CDR2 YYNGEE. For the CDR3, the DNA is TGTGCCAGCAGCGTAGAGGGACAGGCCATCTATGGCTACACCTTC. Translated: CASSVEGQAIYGYTF.

The chain carries TRBV10-1 and TRBJ2-3; maybe TRBD2 (6 bases). The CDR3 spans 14 residues. Per the germline V gene, CDR1 is WNHNN and CDR2 is SYGVQD (reference sequence). The V and J ends lost 6 bases and 2 bases respectively, with 12 bases between them. The CDR3 sequence: CASSVAGPTDTQYF. In DNA form, the CDR3 reads TGCGCCAGCAGCGTGGCGGGACCCACAGATACGCAGTATTTT.

The J gene is TRBJ2-3, the V gene TRBV12-3 or TRBV12-4, with D unresolved. The CDR3 has 12 amino acids. Deletions cut 6 bases from V and 6 bases from J, with 10 bases between. DNA of the CDR3: TGTGCCAGCAGAACGCCCCGGGATACGCAGTATTTT. Translating gives CASRTPRDTQYF.

This clone occurred once. The rearrangement uses TRBV9 and TRBJ2-5; 9 bases are shared with TRBD2. CDR1 is SGDLS and CDR2 is YYNGEE in the germline V gene. There are 16 residues in the CDR3. V lost 0 bases, J lost 2 bases, and 5 bases stayed unmatched. CDR3 in amino acids: CASSVGGLAGQETQYF. CDR3 nucleotide sequence: TGTGCCAGCAGCGTAGGGGGGCTAGCGGGACAAGAGACCCAGTACTTC.